This T cell receptor (beta chain) was profiled in a study of blood T cell repertoires in COVID-19. About the research overall: PBMCs, B-cell-depleted T cells, or T cells were the source of the cDNA or gDNA that made up the material.

Per the original methods: Cell counts per sample came from amplifying reference gene primers. Measured with immunoSEQ multiplex PCR; TCRdb has only the in-frame clones, and not every one. Clone size and V and J calls were adopted from that table, with D and trimming inferred from the DNA. The table has 150,000 to 200,000 clones, around 85% seen once. Trimming removed 0 bases at V and 4 bases at J, with 8 bases between. The CDR3 contains 13 residues. Germline assignment: CDR1 SGHRS and CDR2 YFSETQ. Sequencing was done on a sample of peripheral blood. The rearrangement links TRBV5-1 to TRBJ2-7; D is undetermined. The TCR originated in a man between 65 and 79 years old with active or convalescent COVID-19. The CDR3 reads CASSLVSGYEQYF. The CDR3, as DNA: TGCGCCAGCAGCTTGGTATCCGGGTACGAGCAGTACTTC.